This TCR beta chain was retrieved from a study of CD8 T cells in ankylosing spondylitis. Trimming took 4 bases from V and 9 from J; bases not matched to a gene: 11. CDR3 length: 15 residues. The germline CDR1 and CDR2 sequences are SGHKS and YYEKEE (reference sequence). Study-wide points: What seemed typical of ankylosing spondylitis blood was a TCR beta motif built from about eight highly homologous variants. Existing reports had already noted some motif variants in reactive arthritis synovial fluid and blood. Peripheral blood samples showed relatively rare disease-linked clones, and these clones were CD8+.

TCRdb passed the 5' RACE reads through MiXCR, listing each CDR3 protein once. The table has fewer than 500,000 distinct CDR3 sequences, roughly a quarter seen once. Details on this clonotype: No antigen is known for it.

The receptor was derived from a male donor with ankylosing spondylitis. V is TRBV5-5 and J is TRBJ2-1; 9 bases are a match to TRBD1. Sequenced material: blood, either unsorted or a sorted T cell fraction (not recorded which). CDR3 loop: CASSHLGQGLGEQFF. Here the CDR3 DNA reads TGTGCCAGCAGCCATTTAGGACAGGGGTTGGGTGAGCAGTTCTTC.